A single TCR beta chain is shown here with its context. The data were obtained in a study of blood T cell repertoires in COVID-19. At the level of the study: Sites across the United States, Italy and Spain contributed samples from acute and convalescent COVID-19. Nucleic acid was either cDNA or gDNA, and it came from T cells, B-cell-depleted T cells, or PBMCs.

The CDR3 loop spans 13 amino acids. Losses at the gene ends were 6 bases for V and 8 bases for J; bases not matched to a gene: 9. Seattle-derived patients entered the study during active infection and were followed longitudinally. In the original workflow: Reference gene primer amplification in the assay estimated nucleated cell counts. The method was immunoSEQ multiplex PCR; TCRdb's version includes in-frame clones alone and lacks a portion of them. That table gives V, J and clone size, and the DNA gave D and trimming. The sample shows roughly 100,000 clones, just under 95% of them seen only once. The receptor was derived from a woman in her 50s with COVID-19, enrolled during active disease. The sequenced material came from peripheral blood. V gene TRBV12-3 or TRBV12-4 combines with J gene TRBJ1-2; 7 bases map to TRBD1. CDR3 sequence (DNA): TGTGCCAGCAGCCTCCGACAGGGTCGGGGCTACACCTTC. Residues: CASSLRQGRGYTF.